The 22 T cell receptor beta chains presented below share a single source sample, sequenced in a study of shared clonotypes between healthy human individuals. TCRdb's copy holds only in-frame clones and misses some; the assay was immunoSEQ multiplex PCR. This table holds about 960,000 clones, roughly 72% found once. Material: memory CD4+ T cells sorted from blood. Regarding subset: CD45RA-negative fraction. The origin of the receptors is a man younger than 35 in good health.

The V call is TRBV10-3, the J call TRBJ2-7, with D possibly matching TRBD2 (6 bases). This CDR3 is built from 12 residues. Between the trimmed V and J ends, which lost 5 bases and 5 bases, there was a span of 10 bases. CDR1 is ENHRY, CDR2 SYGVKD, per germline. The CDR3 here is CAISPGGNEQYF. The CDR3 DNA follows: TGTGCCATCAGTCCTGGGGGGAACGAGCAGTACTTC.

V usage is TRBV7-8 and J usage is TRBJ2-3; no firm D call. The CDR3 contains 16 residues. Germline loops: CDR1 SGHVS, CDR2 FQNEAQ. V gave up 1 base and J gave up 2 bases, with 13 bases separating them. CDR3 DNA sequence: TGTGCCAGCAGCTTAGGAATGACACGTCCCACAGATACGCAGTATTTT. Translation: CASSLGMTRPTDTQYF.

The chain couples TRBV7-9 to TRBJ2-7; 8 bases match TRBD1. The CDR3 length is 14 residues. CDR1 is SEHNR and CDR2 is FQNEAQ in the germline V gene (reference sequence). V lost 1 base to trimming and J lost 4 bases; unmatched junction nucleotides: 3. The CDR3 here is CASSLGTGSYEQYF. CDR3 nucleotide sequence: TGTGCCAGCAGCTTAGGGACAGGGAGTTACGAGCAGTACTTC. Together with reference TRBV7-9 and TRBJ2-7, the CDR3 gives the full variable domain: DTGVSQNPRHKITKRGQNVTFRCDPISEHNRLYWYRQTLGQGPEFLTYFQNEAQLEKSRLLSDRFSAERPKGSFSTLEIQRTEQGDSAMYLCASSLGTGSYEQYFGPGTRLTVT.

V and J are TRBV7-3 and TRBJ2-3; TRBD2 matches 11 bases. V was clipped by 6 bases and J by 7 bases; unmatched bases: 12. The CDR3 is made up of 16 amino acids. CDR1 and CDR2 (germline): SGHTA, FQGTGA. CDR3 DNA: TGTGCCAGCAGTGAATCCTCCGGGACTAGCGGCCATACGCAGTATTTT. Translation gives CASSESSGTSGHTQYF.

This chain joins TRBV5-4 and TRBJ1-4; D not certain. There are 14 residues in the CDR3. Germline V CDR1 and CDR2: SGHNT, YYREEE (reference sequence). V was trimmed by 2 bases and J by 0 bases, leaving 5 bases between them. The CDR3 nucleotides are TGTGCCAGCAGCTTACAGCCAACTAATGAAAAACTGTTTTTT. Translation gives CASSLQPTNEKLFF. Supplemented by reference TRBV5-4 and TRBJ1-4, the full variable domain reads ETGVTQSPTHLIKTRGQQVTLRCSSQSGHNTVSWYQQALGQGPQFIFQYYREEENGRGNFPPRFSGLQFPNYSSELNVNALELDDSALYLCASSLQPTNEKLFFGSGTQLSVL.

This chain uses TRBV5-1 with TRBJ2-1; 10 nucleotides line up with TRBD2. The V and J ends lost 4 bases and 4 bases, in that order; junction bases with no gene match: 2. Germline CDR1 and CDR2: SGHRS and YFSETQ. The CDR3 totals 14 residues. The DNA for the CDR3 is TGCGCCAGCAGCGGGACTAGCGCGTACAATGAGCAGTTCTTC. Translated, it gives CASSGTSAYNEQFF.

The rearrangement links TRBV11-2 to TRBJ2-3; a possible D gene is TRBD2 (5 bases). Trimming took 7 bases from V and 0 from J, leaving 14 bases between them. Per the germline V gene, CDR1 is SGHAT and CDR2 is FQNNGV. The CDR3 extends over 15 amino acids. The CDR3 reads CASTFYGISTDTQYF. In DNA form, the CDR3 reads TGTGCCAGCACCTTTTACGGGATAAGCACAGATACGCAGTATTTT.

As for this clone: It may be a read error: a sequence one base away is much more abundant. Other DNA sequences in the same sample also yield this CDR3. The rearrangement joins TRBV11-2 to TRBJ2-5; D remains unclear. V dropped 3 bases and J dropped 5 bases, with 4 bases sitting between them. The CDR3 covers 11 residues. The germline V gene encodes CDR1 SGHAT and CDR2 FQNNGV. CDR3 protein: CASSLVETQYF. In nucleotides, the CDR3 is TGTGCCAGCAGCTTGGTGGAGACCCAGTACTTC.

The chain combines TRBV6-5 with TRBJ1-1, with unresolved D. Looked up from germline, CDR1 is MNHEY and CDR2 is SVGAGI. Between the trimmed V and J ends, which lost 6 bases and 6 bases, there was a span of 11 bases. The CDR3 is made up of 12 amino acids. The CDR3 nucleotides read TGTGCCAGCAGAACCCCCTGGGCTGAAGCTTTCTTT. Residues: CASRTPWAEAFF.

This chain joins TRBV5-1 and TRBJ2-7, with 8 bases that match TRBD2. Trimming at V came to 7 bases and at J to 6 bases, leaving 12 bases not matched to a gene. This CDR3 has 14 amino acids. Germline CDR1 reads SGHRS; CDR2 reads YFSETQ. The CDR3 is CASGTEGTSREQYF. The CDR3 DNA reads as TGCGCCAGCGGGACGGAGGGGACTAGTCGCGAGCAGTACTTC.

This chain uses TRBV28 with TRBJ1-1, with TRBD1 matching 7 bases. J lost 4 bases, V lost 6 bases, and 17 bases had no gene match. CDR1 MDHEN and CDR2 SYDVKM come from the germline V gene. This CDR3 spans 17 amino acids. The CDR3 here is CASSSGTAPALGTEAFF. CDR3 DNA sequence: TGTGCCAGCAGCTCCGGGACAGCCCCGGCCTTGGGCACTGAAGCTTTCTTT.

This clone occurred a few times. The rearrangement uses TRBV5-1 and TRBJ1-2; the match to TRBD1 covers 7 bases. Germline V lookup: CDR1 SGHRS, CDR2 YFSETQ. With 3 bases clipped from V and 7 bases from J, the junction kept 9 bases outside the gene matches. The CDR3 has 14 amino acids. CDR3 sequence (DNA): TGCGCCAGCAGCTCGCTAACAGGGGCAGGTGGCTACACCTTC. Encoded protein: CASSSLTGAGGYTF.

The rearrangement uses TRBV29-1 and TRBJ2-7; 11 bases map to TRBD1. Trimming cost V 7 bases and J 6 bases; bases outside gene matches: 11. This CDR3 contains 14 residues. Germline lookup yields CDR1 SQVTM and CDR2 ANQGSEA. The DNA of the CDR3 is TGCAGCGGTCGGACAGGGGGCGGATCGGCCGAGCAGTACTTC. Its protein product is CSGRTGGGSAEQYF.

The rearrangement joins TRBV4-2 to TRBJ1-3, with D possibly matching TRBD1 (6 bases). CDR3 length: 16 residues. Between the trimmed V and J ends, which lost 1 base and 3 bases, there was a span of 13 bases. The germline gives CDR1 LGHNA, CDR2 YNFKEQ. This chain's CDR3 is CASSQVEGELGNTIYF. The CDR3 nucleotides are TGTGCCAGCAGCCAAGTAGAGGGGGAGCTTGGAAACACCATATATTTT.

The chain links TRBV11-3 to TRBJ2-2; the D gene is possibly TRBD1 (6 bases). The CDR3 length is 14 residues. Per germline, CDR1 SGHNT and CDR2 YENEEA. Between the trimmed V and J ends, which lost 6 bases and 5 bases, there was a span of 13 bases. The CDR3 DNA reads TGTGCCAGCAGTCCACAGGGTTGGACCGGGGAGCTGTTTTTT. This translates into CASSPQGWTGELFF.

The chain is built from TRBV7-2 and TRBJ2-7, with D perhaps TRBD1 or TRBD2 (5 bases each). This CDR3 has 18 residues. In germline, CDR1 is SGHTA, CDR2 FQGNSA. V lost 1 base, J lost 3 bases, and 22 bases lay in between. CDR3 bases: TGTGCCAGCAGCTTAGTAAGTCCAACCGGGACGTCCTTCTACGAGCAGTACTTC. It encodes CASSLVSPTGTSFYEQYF. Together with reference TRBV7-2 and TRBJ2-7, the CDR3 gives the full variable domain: GAGVSQSPSNKVTEKGKDVELRCDPISGHTALYWYRQSLGQGLEFLIYFQGNSAPDKSGLPSDRFSAERTGGSVSTLTIQRTQQEDSAVYLCASSLVSPTGTSFYEQYFGPGTRLTVT.

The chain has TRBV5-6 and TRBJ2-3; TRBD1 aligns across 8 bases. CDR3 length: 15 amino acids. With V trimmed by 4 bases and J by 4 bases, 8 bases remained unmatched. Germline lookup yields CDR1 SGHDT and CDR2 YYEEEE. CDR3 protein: CASSKRQGKADTQYF. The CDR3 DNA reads TGTGCCAGCAGCAAGAGACAGGGGAAGGCAGATACGCAGTATTTT.

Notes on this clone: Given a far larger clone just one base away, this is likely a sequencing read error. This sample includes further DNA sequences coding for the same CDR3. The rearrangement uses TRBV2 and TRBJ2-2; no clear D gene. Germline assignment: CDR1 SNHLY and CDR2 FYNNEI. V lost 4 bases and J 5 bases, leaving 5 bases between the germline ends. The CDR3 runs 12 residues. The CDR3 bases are TGTGCCAGCAGTGGGGATACCGGGGAGCTGTTTTTT. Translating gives CASSGDTGELFF. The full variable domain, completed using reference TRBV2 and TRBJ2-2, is EPEVTQTPSHQVTQMGQEVILRCVPISNHLYFYWYRQILGQKVEFLVSFYNNEISEKSEIFDDQFSVERPDGSNFTLKIRSTKLEDSAMYFCASSGDTGELFFGEGSRLTVL.

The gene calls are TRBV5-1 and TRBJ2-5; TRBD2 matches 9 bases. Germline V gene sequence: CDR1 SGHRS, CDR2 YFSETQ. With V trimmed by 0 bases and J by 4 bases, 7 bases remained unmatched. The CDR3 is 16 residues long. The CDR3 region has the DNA TGCGCCAGCAGCTTGGCCTTTAGCGGGAGTATAGAGACCCAGTACTTC. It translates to CASSLAFSGSIETQYF. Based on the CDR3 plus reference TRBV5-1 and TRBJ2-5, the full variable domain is KAGVTQTPRYLIKTRGQQVTLSCSPISGHRSVSWYQQTPGQGLQFLFEYFSETQRNKGNFPGRFSGRQFSNSRSEMNVSTLELGDSALYLCASSLAFSGSIETQYFGPGTRLLVL.

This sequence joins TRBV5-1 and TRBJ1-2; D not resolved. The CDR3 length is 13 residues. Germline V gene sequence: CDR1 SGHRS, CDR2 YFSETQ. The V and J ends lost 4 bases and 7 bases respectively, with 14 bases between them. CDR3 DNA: TGCGCCAGCAGCCTGGACCACGAGGGTGGCTACACCTTC. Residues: CASSLDHEGGYTF.

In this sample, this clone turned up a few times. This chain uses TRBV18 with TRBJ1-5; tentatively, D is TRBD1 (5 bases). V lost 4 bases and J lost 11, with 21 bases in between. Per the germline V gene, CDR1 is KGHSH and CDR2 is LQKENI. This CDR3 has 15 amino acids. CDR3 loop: CASSLERPPGGAQHF. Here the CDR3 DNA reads TGTGCCAGCTCACTCGAAAGGCCTCCGGGGGGGGCCCAGCATTTT. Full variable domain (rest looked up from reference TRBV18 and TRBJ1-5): NAGVMQNPRHLVRRRGQEARLRCSPMKGHSHVYWYRQLPEEGLKFMVYLQKENIIDESGMPKERFSAEFPKEGPSILRIQQVVRGDSAAYFCASSLERPPGGAQHFGDGTRLSIL.

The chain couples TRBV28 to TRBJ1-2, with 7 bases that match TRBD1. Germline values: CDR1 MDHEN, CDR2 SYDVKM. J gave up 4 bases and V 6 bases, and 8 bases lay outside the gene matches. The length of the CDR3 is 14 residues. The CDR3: CASRAPGQVYGYTF. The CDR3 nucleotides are TGTGCCAGCAGGGCCCCCGGACAGGTCTATGGCTACACCTTC.